Listed below are T cell receptor beta chains from one sample, sequenced in a study of T-cell reconstitution after alpha-beta-depleted transplantation in children. TCRdb itself ran the PCR reads through MiXCR, one entry per CDR3 protein. The table includes 45,000 to 50,000 distinct CDR3 sequences, around 50% detected once. The starting material was peripheral blood, obtained before TCRalphabeta/CD19-depleted stem cell transplant. Receptor source: a boy under two years old with SCID, due to receive a stem cell transplant. The CDR3 runs from the conserved cysteine through the conserved F or W. The order of the fields is V gene, clone size, J gene, D gene, CDR3 DNA, CDR3 protein. A D gene is named only where the DNA matches it firmly. Size tells how often a clone was seen (once, few, many) or the class of an expanded clone, and some rows leave it out.

TRBV6-1	NA	TRBJ1-1	TRBD1	TGTGCCAGCACCGCGACAGGGGGAAACACTGAAGCTTTCTTT	CASTATGGNTEAFF
TRBV6-4	many	TRBJ2-1	TRBD2	TGTGCCAGCAGTGACTCTACTAGCGGGGGGGGCGATGAGCAGTTCTTC	CASSDSTSGGGDEQFF
TRBV5-1	many	TRBJ2-3	NA	TGCGCCAGCAGCCTATCCACAGATACGCAGTATTTT	CASSLSTDTQYF
TRBV20-1	few	TRBJ1-2	NA	TGCAGTGCTAGGCCCCCGTTGAAGGAAGGCTACACCTTC	CSARPPLKEGYTF
TRBV18	few	TRBJ2-7	TRBD1	TGTGCCAGCTCCCCGTCGGGGGACAGGGCAGACGAGCAGTACTTC	CASSPSGDRADEQYF
TRBV7-9	few	TRBJ2-2	NA	TGTGCCAGCCTCACCACTCCGAACACCGGGGAGCTGTTTTTT	CASLTTPNTGELFF
TRBV20-1	NA	TRBJ2-3	TRBD2	TGCAGTGCTGGACTAGCGGGGGTGGGCACAGATACGCAGTATTTT	CSAGLAGVGTDTQYF
TRBV7-9	NA	TRBJ2-1	NA	TGTGCCAGCAGCTTATACGGGGGTACAGGGGACAATGAGCAGTTCTTC	CASSLYGGTGDNEQFF
TRBV29-1	NA	TRBJ1-2	NA	TGCAGCGTTGAATTGACGGGGTTTGACTATGGCTACACCTTC	CSVELTGFDYGYTF
TRBV4-1	medium-sized	TRBJ1-2	NA	TGCGCCAGCAGCCAAGACCATCCTATCTATGGCTACACCTTC	CASSQDHPIYGYTF
TRBV11-2	once	TRBJ1-5	NA	TGTGCCAGCAGCTCGGAGGGGGGGCCCCAGCATTTT	CASSSEGGPQHF
TRBV28	NA	TRBJ2-2	TRBD2	TGTGCCAGCAGTTCAAGCGGGGGGGTTAACATCGGGGAGCTGTTTTTT	CASSSSGGVNIGELFF
TRBV9	many	TRBJ2-3	NA	TGTGCCAGCAGCGGTTACCGTGGGGGGCGCACAGATACGCAGTATTTT	CASSGYRGGRTDTQYF
TRBV5-1	NA	TRBJ2-6	TRBD1	TGCGCCAGCAGTATAGGACAGGCCTTCTCTGGGGCCAACGTCCTGACTTTC	CASSIGQAFSGANVLTF
TRBV12-3/TRBV12-4	many	TRBJ2-7	NA	TGTGCCAGCAGTTTAGAAGGGGGGGGTTTGGACGAGCAGTACTTC	CASSLEGGGLDEQYF